The entry below gives a single T cell receptor beta chain sequence along with its context. Antigen unknown. The data were taken from a study of cytomegalovirus exposure and HLA in healthy donors. Whole-study context: The Caucasian-associated ancestry cluster held around 76% of a few hundred genotyped donors.

The PCR ran on 60 Vbeta and 13 Jbeta primers. The repertoire was sequenced with immunoSEQ multiplex PCR; TCRdb's copy has only in-frame clones and lacks some. The data show about 67,000 clones, approximately 80% seen once. Study-level results: CMV antigen specificity of a few CMV-associated chains was confirmed in vitro. TCR beta chain V- and J-gene trimming was linked, in a later analysis, to a missense variant in DCLRE1C. TCR beta chains numbering more than 150 were designated cytomegalovirus-associated.

After removal of 0 bases from V and 0 bases from J, the junction contained 9 bases not matched to a gene. This CDR3 has 18 amino acids. The V gene's germline CDR1 is MGHRA and CDR2 YSYEKL. The chain couples TRBV4-1 to TRBJ2-3, with 7 bases fitting TRBD1. This TCR came from a woman under 40 in good health and CMV-seronegative. Specimen: PBMCs. The CDR3 loop reads CASSQELRQGFSTDTQYF. In DNA form, the CDR3 reads TGCGCCAGCAGCCAAGAGCTACGACAGGGTTTCAGCACAGATACGCAGTATTTT.